These 26 T cell receptor beta chains came from one sample sequenced in a study of blood T cell repertoires in COVID-19. The assay was immunoSEQ multiplex PCR, and TCRdb's table has in-frame clones only and misses some. Here the sample spans 250,000 to 300,000 clones, approximately 91% being singletons. What was sequenced was PBMCs or T cells enriched from blood (not recorded which). These receptors all come from a woman in her 30s who had recovered from COVID-19.

J is TRBJ2-7 and V is TRBV5-1; 8 bases line up with TRBD2. Germline CDR1 is SGHRS and CDR2 is YFSETQ. V trimming: 4 bases; J trimming: 5 bases; junction bases outside the gene matches: 11. This CDR3 comprises 15 residues. The CDR3 DNA reads as TGCGCCAGCAGCACGACGGGGGGGCCGGTCGACGAGCAGTACTTC. Protein sequence: CASSTTGGPVDEQYF. The complete variable domain, with remaining parts taken from reference TRBV5-1 and TRBJ2-7, reads KAGVTQTPRYLIKTRGQQVTLSCSPISGHRSVSWYQQTPGQGLQFLFEYFSETQRNKGNFPGRFSGRQFSNSRSEMNVSTLELGDSALYLCASSTTGGPVDEQYFGPGTRLTVT.

The CDR3 reads CASSLGRRGIEQFF. The CDR3 DNA reads as TGTGCCAGCAGCTTAGGTCGTCGGGGGATCGAGCAGTTCTTC. V is TRBV11-2 and J is TRBJ2-1, with D perhaps TRBD2 (6 bases). The CDR3 runs 14 residues. Trimming cost V 1 base and J 10 bases, with 14 bases left between them. The germline V gene has CDR1 SGHAT and CDR2 FQNNGV.

In this sample, this clone turned up a few times. The chain employs TRBV10-1 and TRBJ2-7; D may be TRBD1 (6 bases). The CDR3 spans 14 residues. Trimming removed 3 bases from V and 5 bases from J, with 14 bases in between. Looked up from germline, CDR1 is WNHNN and CDR2 is SYGVQD (reference sequence). The CDR3: CASSDNPGADEQYF. Written as DNA, the CDR3 is TGCGCCAGCAGTGATAACCCAGGGGCTGACGAGCAGTACTTC.

The table lists this clone with a count of one. The rearrangement joins TRBV7-6 to TRBJ1-2; TRBD1 matches 9 bases. The CDR3 has 16 amino acids. Germline values: CDR1 SGHVS, CDR2 FNYEAQ. With V trimmed by 5 bases and J by 3 bases, 10 bases remained unmatched. CDR3 DNA sequence: TGTGCCAGCAGCCGGACAGGGGACAGGCATGACTATGGCTACACCTTC. Protein: CASSRTGDRHDYGYTF.

The genes are TRBV18 and TRBJ1-1; D is possibly TRBD1 (6 bases). CDR3 length: 15 amino acids. Looked up from germline, CDR1 is KGHSH and CDR2 is LQKENI. V lost 1 base and J 7 bases, leaving 16 bases between the germline ends. CDR3 nucleotides: TGTGCCAGCTCACCACAGGGGGGGCGACCCATTGAAGCTTTCTTT. It specifies CASSPQGGRPIEAFF.

The chain joins TRBV20-1 to TRBJ1-5, with a tentative D call TRBD1 (5 bases). V was pared by 3 bases and J by 5 bases, with 11 bases between. This CDR3 has 13 amino acids. Per germline, CDR1 DFQATT and CDR2 SNEGSKA (reference sequence). CDR3: CSASGAVDQPQHF. In DNA form, the CDR3 reads TGCAGTGCTAGTGGGGCCGTCGATCAGCCCCAGCATTTT.

The count of this clone is one. This sequence joins TRBV19 and TRBJ1-2; perhaps TRBD1 as D (6 bases). Per germline, CDR1 LNHDA and CDR2 SQIVND (reference sequence). V was pared by 4 bases and J by 2 bases, with 14 bases between. The CDR3 is made up of 15 amino acids. The CDR3 protein is CASSTRDTLNYGYTF. For the CDR3, the DNA is TGTGCCAGTAGTACCCGGGACACCTTAAACTATGGCTACACCTTC. The variable domain in full, completed from reference TRBV19 and TRBJ1-2, reads DGGITQSPKYLFRKEGQNVTLSCEQNLNHDAMYWYRQDPGQGLRLIYYSQIVNDFQKGDIAEGYSVSREKKESFPLTVTSAQKNPTAFYLCASSTRDTLNYGYTFGSGTRLTVV.

The rearrangement joins TRBV12-5 to TRBJ2-1, with a tentative D call TRBD2 (5 bases). The V gene's germline CDR1 is LGHNT and CDR2 FRNRAP. There are 12 residues in the CDR3. Trimming took off 4 bases at V and 7 bases at J, with 8 bases between the two ends. The CDR3, as DNA: TGTGCTAGTGGTTCGGTAGCGAATGAGCAGTTCTTC. As protein: CASGSVANEQFF.

This chain uses TRBV6-2 or TRBV6-3 with TRBJ2-7, with D possibly TRBD1 on 6 matching bases. The V end lost 2 bases, the J end lost 2 bases, and 16 bases lay between the germline ends. The germline gives CDR1 MNHEY, CDR2 SVGEGT. The CDR3 consists of 16 residues. The CDR3 nucleotides read TGTGCCAGCAGTTACGGCAAAAGACAGGAGCCCTACGAGCAGTACTTC. Translated: CASSYGKRQEPYEQYF.

The rearrangement links TRBV6-5 to TRBJ2-3, with 8 positions matching TRBD2. J lost 3 bases, V lost 2 bases, and 4 bases had no gene match. The CDR3 is 15 amino acids. The germline V gene has CDR1 MNHEY and CDR2 SVGAGI. CDR3 protein: CASSYGGGTTDTQYF. The DNA of the CDR3 is TGTGCCAGCAGTTACGGCGGGGGGACTACAGATACGCAGTATTTT.

The chain employs TRBV5-5 and TRBJ2-7; 13 bases fit TRBD2. The CDR3 covers 17 residues. The V gene's germline CDR1 is SGHKS and CDR2 YYEKEE (reference sequence). The ends lost 2 bases at V and 2 bases at J; junction bases unmatched: 7. The DNA of the CDR3 is TGTGCCAGCAGCTTCCCTACTACTAGCGGGAGGGCCTACGAGCAGTACTTC. This gives the protein CASSFPTTSGRAYEQYF.

This chain links TRBV27 with TRBJ2-7; possible D gene TRBD1, 5 bases. The V end lost 1 base, the J end lost 2 bases, and 15 bases lay between the germline ends. The CDR3 runs to 16 residues. CDR1 is MNHEY, CDR2 SMNVEV, per germline (reference sequence). The CDR3 DNA is TGTGCCAGCAGTTTATTAGGCTTCGACAGAACCTACGAGCAGTACTTC. Its protein product is CASSLLGFDRTYEQYF.

V is TRBV2 and J is TRBJ1-1; D might be TRBD1 (5 bases). The CDR3 covers 13 residues. V lost 7 bases, J lost 4 bases, and 13 bases lay in between. CDR1 SNHLY and CDR2 FYNNEI come from the germline V gene. CDR3 nucleotide sequence: TGTGCCAGCATGTTAGGGGAGGGCACTGAAGCTTTCTTT. It yields the protein CASMLGEGTEAFF.

Notes on this clone: The sample has other DNA sequences that encode this CDR3 too. This chain uses TRBV15 with TRBJ2-5; maybe TRBD2 (6 bases). Trimming stripped 1 base from V and 4 bases from J, with 7 bases between. Germline V gives CDR1 LNHNV, CDR2 YYDKDF (reference sequence). CDR3 length: 13 amino acids. DNA of the CDR3: TGTGCCACCAGCAGAGGGAGGGGAGAGACCCAGTACTTC. Translated, it gives CATSRGRGETQYF.

This clone was observed a single time. The chain joins TRBV9 to TRBJ1-2; D is perhaps TRBD1 (5 bases). Trimming cost V 2 bases and J 4 bases, with 15 bases left between them. Germline CDR1 and CDR2: SGDLS and YYNGEE. The length of the CDR3 is 15 residues. The CDR3 reads CASSVGGGPIYGYTF. CDR3 sequence (DNA): TGTGCCAGCAGCGTCGGGGGAGGGCCTATCTATGGCTACACCTTC.

The genes are TRBV6-5 and TRBJ2-5; 9 nucleotides match TRBD2. This CDR3 spans 15 amino acids. Germline V lookup: CDR1 MNHEY, CDR2 SVGAGI. Trimming took 6 bases from V and 7 from J; bases not matched to a gene: 12. The chain's CDR3 is CASRHRTSAAGTQYF. CDR3 nucleotide sequence: TGTGCCAGCAGACACAGGACTAGCGCCGCCGGGACCCAGTACTTC.

This clone was counted once. The genes are TRBV3-1 (or the pseudogene TRBV3-2) and TRBJ1-5; 9 nucleotides line up with TRBD1. The V segment lost 4 bases and the J segment 7 bases; nucleotides outside the gene matches: 8. Germline-derived CDR1 and CDR2 are LGHDT and YNNKEL (reference sequence). The CDR3 has 15 amino acids. CDR3 in amino acids: CASSPTGTGLQPQHF. Written as DNA, the CDR3 is TGTGCCAGCAGCCCCACCGGGACAGGGTTACAGCCCCAGCATTTT.

The chain couples TRBV28 to TRBJ1-4, with TRBD1 matching over 10 bases. The CDR3 sequence is 15 residues long. The germline V gene has CDR1 MDHEN and CDR2 SYDVKM. V was pared by 5 bases and J by 6 bases, with 6 bases of the junction left unmatched. The CDR3 region is CASSLGGQGYEKLFF. The CDR3 DNA follows: TGTGCCAGCAGTCTTGGGGGACAGGGGTATGAAAAACTGTTTTTT.

The V call is TRBV27, the J call TRBJ2-5; D is possibly TRBD1 (6 bases). CDR1 is MNHEY, CDR2 SMNVEV, per germline (reference sequence). The V end was cut by 3 bases, the J end by 5 bases, with 13 bases between. The CDR3 runs 14 residues. The CDR3, as DNA: TGTGCCAGCAGTTTCGGACAGCAGTGGGAGACCCAGTACTTC. It specifies CASSFGQQWETQYF.

This chain connects TRBV5-1 to TRBJ2-1; no firm D call. The CDR3 has 15 amino acids. V was trimmed by 0 bases and J by 3 bases, leaving 10 bases between them. Germline CDR1 reads SGHRS; CDR2 reads YFSETQ. The CDR3 bases are TGCGCCAGCAGCTTGGCCGTACAGAACTACAATGAGCAGTTCTTC. Protein sequence: CASSLAVQNYNEQFF.

The J gene is TRBJ1-6, the V gene TRBV30, with D tentatively TRBD1 (5 bases). Deletions cut 5 bases from V and 13 bases from J, with 18 bases between. This CDR3 is 13 amino acids long. Germline lookup yields CDR1 GTSNPN and CDR2 SVGIG (reference sequence). CDR3 sequence (DNA): TGTGCCTGGTTCGGGGGTGGGGGATCCCCCCTCCACTTT. It specifies CAWFGGGGSPLHF.

In its sample, this clone was seen once. The rearrangement uses TRBV7-9 and TRBJ2-7; 9 bases align to TRBD2. The J segment lost 2 bases and the V segment lost 5 bases, leaving 10 bases of the junction unmatched. The CDR3 has 16 amino acids. In germline, CDR1 is SEHNR, CDR2 FQNEAQ (reference sequence). The CDR3 here is CASSPPSAGGPYEQYF. In DNA, the CDR3 is TGTGCCAGCAGCCCGCCATCGGCGGGGGGGCCCTACGAGCAGTACTTC.

The chain links TRBV19 to TRBJ2-2; the match to TRBD1 covers 8 bases. Germline lookup yields CDR1 LNHDA and CDR2 SQIVND (reference sequence). With V trimmed by 5 bases and J by 1 base, 6 bases remained unmatched. CDR3 length: 16 residues. The CDR3 coding sequence is TGTGCCAGTAGTCTCCAGGGGGCTGGGAACACCGGGGAGCTGTTTTTT. Protein: CASSLQGAGNTGELFF.

The chain combines TRBV7-3 with TRBJ2-2; 9 positions match TRBD1. CDR3 length equals 15 residues. The ends lost 5 bases at V and 3 bases at J; junction bases unmatched: 4. Germline V gene data show CDR1 as SGHTA and CDR2 as FQGTGA. The CDR3 sequence is CASSRDRADTGELFF. CDR3 DNA sequence: TGTGCCAGCAGCCGGGACAGGGCGGACACCGGGGAGCTGTTTTTT. The whole variable domain, remainder taken from reference TRBV7-3 and TRBJ2-2, is GAGVSQTPSNKVTEKGKYVELRCDPISGHTALYWYRQSLGQGPEFLIYFQGTGAADDSGLPNDRFFAVRPEGSVSTLKIQRTERGDSAVYLCASSRDRADTGELFFGEGSRLTVL.

This sequence joins TRBV7-3 and TRBJ1-2; 8 nucleotides line up with TRBD1. Unmatched junction bases numbered 4, after V lost 4 bases and J lost 9 bases. This CDR3 contains 12 residues. The germline V gene has CDR1 SGHTA and CDR2 FQGTGA. CDR3 coding DNA: TGTGCCAGCAGCTCGACAGGGGCGAGCTACACCTTC. Protein: CASSSTGASYTF.

The chain employs TRBV9 and TRBJ2-1; maybe TRBD2 (6 bases). With 0 bases removed from V and 2 bases from J, the gap between germline ends came to 9 bases. The CDR3 sequence is 15 residues long. CDR1 is SGDLS and CDR2 is YYNGEE in the germline V gene. For the CDR3, the DNA is TGTGCCAGCAGCGTAGAGGGACTCACCTACAATGAGCAGTTCTTC. Translated: CASSVEGLTYNEQFF.